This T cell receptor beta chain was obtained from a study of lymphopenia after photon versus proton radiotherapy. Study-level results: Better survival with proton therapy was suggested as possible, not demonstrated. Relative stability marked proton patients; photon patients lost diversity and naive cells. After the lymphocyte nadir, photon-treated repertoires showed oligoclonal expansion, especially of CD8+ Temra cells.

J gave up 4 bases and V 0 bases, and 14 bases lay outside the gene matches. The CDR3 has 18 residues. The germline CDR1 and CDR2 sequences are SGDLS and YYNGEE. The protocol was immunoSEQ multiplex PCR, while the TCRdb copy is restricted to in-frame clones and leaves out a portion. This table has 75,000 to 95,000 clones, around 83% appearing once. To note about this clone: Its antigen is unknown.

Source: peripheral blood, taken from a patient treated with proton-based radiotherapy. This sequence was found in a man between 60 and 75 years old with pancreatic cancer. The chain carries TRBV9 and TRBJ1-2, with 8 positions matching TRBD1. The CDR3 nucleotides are TGTGCCAGCAGCGTAGGTGGGACAGGAGGGAATTTGATCTATGGCTACACCTTC. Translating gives CASSVGGTGGNLIYGYTF.